This T cell receptor (beta chain) was recorded in a study of response to subunit inactivated influenza vaccine (dated by TCRdb to 2016 to 2019). About the study as a whole: Deep quantitative T cell receptor repertoire profiling was used in the study to track responses to a trivalent subunit inactivated influenza vaccine. What the work shows at the level of the full study, not this receptor alone: The authors proposed that each seasonal influenza vaccination may bring in only a limited number of new T cells.

Library creation used RT-PCR. Sequencing used an Illumina HiSeq 2500. TCRdb redid the processing of the public reads, applying fastp at Q25 and MiXCR, and retained in-frame beta chains. Each entry is one CDR3 protein sequence, shown with its most common DNA and genes. A total of around 790,000 distinct CDR3 sequences appear in this sample, approximately 22% of them only once. Roughly 10% of the sample rests with the top ten. For CDR1 and CDR2, the germline V gene (reference sequence) lists GTSNPN and SVGIG. The junction carries 6 bases between V and J, which are trimmed by 3 bases and 1 base respectively. The CDR3 covers 12 residues, taking in both the cysteine and the phenylalanine. The DNA shown is the 36-base CDR3, in frame from base 1. On this clonotype itself: Its antigen is not yet known. Base quality data are lacking; no much larger clone is found one base away.

The sequencing used PBMCs from blood, collected about 5 days after vaccination. This TCR was recovered from a man aged 50 to 59 who received an inactivated influenza vaccine. Donor details come from another sample of the same person, matched by shared clones. The chain couples TRBV30 to TRBJ1-1; the D gene cannot be named for sure. Here is the DNA: TGTGCCTGGAGGGCTACGAACACTGAAGCTTTCTTT. The encoded protein is CAWRATNTEAFF. With the rest looked up from the reference TRBV30 and TRBJ1-1 genes rather than sequenced, the full variable domain is SQTIHQWPATLVQPVGSPLSLECTVEGTSNPNLYWYRQAAGRGLQLLFYSVGIGQISSEVPQNLSASRPQDRQFILSSKKLLLSDSGFYLCAWRATNTEAFFGQGTRLTVV.